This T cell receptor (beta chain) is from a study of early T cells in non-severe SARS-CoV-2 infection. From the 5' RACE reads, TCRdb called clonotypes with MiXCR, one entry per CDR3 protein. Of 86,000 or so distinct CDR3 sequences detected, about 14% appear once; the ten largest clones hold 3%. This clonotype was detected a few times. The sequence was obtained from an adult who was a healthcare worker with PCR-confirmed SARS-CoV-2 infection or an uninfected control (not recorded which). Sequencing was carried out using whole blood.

The CDR3: CASSPFAGEQPQHF. In DNA, the CDR3 is TGTGCCAGCTCACCATTTGCAGGGGAGCAGCCCCAGCATTTT. The genes are TRBV18 and TRBJ1-5, with D possibly being TRBD1 (6 bases). This CDR3 comprises 14 residues. The V end lost 2 bases, the J end lost 7 bases, and 12 bases lay between the germline ends. Germline V lookup: CDR1 KGHSH, CDR2 LQKENI. The full variable domain, rest sourced from reference TRBV18 and TRBJ1-5, is NAGVMQNPRHLVRRRGQEARLRCSPMKGHSHVYWYRQLPEEGLKFMVYLQKENIIDESGMPKERFSAEFPKEGPSILRIQQVVRGDSAAYFCASSPFAGEQPQHFGDGTRLSIL.